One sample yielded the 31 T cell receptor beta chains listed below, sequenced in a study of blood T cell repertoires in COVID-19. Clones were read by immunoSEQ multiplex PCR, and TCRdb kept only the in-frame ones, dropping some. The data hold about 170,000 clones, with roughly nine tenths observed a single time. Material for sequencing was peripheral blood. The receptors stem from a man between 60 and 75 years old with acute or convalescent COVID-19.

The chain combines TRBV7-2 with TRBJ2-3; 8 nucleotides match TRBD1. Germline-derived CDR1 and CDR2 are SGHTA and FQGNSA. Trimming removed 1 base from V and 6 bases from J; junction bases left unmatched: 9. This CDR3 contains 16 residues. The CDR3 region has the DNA TGTGCCAGCAGCTTAGTTCCGACAGGGGTGATCGATACGCAGTATTTT. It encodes CASSLVPTGVIDTQYF.

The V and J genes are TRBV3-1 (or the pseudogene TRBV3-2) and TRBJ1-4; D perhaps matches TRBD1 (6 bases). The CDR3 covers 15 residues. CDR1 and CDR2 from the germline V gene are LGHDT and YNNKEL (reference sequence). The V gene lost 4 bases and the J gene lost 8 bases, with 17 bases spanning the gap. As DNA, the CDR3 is TGTGCCAGCAGCCCCCGGGAGGGGGGAGGAGAAAAACTGTTTTTT. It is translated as CASSPREGGGEKLFF.

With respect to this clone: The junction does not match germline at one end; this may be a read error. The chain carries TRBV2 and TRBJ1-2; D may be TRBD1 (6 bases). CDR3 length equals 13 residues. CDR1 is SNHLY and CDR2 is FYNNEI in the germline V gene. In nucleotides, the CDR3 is TGTGCCAGCAGTGAAGAAAGGGGGACAAGGACAAACTTC. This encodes CASSEERGTRTNF.

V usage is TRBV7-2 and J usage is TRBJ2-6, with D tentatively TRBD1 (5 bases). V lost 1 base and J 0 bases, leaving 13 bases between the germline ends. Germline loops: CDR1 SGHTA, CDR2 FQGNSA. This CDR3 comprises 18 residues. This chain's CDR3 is CASSLEGPRRSGANVLTF. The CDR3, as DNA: TGTGCCAGCAGCTTAGAGGGGCCCAGACGCTCTGGGGCCAACGTCCTGACTTTC.

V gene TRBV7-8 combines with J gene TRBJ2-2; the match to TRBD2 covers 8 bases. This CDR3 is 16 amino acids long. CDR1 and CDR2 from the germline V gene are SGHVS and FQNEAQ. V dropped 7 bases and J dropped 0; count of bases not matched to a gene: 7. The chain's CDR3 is CASTHPREANTGELFF. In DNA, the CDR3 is TGTGCCAGCACCCATCCGCGGGAGGCGAACACCGGGGAGCTGTTTTTT.

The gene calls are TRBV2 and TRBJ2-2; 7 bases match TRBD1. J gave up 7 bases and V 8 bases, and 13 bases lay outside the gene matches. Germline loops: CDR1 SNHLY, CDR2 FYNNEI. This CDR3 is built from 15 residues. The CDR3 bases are TGTGCCAGCTTAGGACAGGCGCCTAAGGACGGGGAGCTGTTTTTT. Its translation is CASLGQAPKDGELFF.

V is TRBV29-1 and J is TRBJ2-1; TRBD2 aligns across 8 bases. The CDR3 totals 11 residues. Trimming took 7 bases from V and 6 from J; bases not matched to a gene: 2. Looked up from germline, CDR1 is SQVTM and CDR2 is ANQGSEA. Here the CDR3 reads CSARGGNEQFF. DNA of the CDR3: TGCAGCGCTCGGGGGGGCAATGAGCAGTTCTTC.

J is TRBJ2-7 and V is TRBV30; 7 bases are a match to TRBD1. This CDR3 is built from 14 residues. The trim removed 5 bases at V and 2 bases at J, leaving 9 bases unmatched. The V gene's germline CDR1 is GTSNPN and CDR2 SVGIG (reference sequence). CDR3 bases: TGTGCCTGGGCTACCGGGACAGAGACCTACGAGCAGTACTTC. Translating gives CAWATGTETYEQYF.

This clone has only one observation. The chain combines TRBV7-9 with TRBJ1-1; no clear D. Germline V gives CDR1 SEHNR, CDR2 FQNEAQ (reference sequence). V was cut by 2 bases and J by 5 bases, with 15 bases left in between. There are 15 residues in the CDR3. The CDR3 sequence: CASSLSAGVETEAFF. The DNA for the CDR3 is TGTGCCAGCAGCTTATCAGCCGGGGTCGAGACTGAAGCTTTCTTT.

This chain's CDR3 is CASSTRRGQSGQPQHF. For the CDR3, the DNA is TGTGCCAGTAGTACCCGCCGTGGGCAATCCGGTCAGCCCCAGCATTTT. V usage is TRBV19 and J usage is TRBJ1-5; D remains unclear. The germline V and J ends were trimmed by 4 bases and 6 bases, with 19 bases remaining between them. Germline V gene data show CDR1 as LNHDA and CDR2 as SQIVND (reference sequence). This CDR3 region has 16 residues.

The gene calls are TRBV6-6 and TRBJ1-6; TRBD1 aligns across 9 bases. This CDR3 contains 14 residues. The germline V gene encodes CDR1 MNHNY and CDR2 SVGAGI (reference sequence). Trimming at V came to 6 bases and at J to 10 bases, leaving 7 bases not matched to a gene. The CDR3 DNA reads TGTGCCAGCAGAACCGGACAGGGGAGATCACCCCTCCACTTT. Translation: CASRTGQGRSPLHF.

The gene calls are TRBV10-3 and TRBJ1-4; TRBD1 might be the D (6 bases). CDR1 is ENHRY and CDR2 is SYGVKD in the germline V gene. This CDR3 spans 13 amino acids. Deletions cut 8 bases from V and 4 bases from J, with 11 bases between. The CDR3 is CAIQDRRNEKLFF. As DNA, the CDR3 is TGTGCCATCCAAGACAGGCGTAATGAAAAACTGTTTTTT.

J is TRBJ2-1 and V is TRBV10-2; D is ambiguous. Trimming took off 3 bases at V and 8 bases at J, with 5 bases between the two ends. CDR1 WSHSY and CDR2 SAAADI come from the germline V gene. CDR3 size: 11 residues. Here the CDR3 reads CASSDRDEQFF. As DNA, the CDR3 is TGCGCCAGCAGTGATCGGGATGAGCAGTTCTTC.

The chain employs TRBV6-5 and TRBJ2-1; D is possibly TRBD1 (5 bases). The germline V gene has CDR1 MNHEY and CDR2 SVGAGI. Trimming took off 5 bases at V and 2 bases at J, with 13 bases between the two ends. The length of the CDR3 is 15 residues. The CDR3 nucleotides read TGTGCCAGCAGTCCCTGGGAAGGGGCCTACAATGAGCAGTTCTTC. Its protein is CASSPWEGAYNEQFF.

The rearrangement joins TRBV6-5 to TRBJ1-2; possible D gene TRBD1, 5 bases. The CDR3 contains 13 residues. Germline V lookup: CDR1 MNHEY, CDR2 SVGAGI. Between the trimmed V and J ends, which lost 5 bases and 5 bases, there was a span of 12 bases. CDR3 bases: TGTGCCAGCAGTCCTCGGGGGTTATATGGCTACACCTTC. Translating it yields CASSPRGLYGYTF.

The CDR3 spells CASSRGWVNYGYTF. CDR3 DNA sequence: TGTGCCAGCAGCAGGGGCTGGGTAAACTATGGCTACACCTTC. This chain uses TRBV3-1 (or the pseudogene TRBV3-2) with TRBJ1-2, with a weak D call TRBD1 (5 bases). The V end lost 5 bases, the J end lost 2 bases, and 12 bases lay between the germline ends. Germline-derived CDR1 and CDR2 are LGHDT and YNNKEL (reference sequence). This CDR3 contains 14 residues.

The CDR3, as DNA: TGCGCCAGCAGGTACGGGACAGCCATGAACACTGAAGCTTTCTTT. Its protein product is CASRYGTAMNTEAFF. The chain has TRBV5-1 and TRBJ1-1, with 7 bases matching TRBD1. This CDR3 region has 15 residues. Unmatched junction bases numbered 7, after V lost 5 bases and J lost 0 bases. Germline V gives CDR1 SGHRS, CDR2 YFSETQ.

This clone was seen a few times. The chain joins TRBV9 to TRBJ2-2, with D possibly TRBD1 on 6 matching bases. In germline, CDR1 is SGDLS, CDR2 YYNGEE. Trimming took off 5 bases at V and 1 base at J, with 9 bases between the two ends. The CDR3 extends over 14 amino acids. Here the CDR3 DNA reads TGTGCCAGCAGTGGGGGACAGAACACCGGGGAGCTGTTTTTT. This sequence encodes CASSGGQNTGELFF. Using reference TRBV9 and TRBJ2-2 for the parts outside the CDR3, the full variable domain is DSGVTQTPKHLITATGQRVTLRCSPRSGDLSVYWYQQSLDQGLQFLIQYYNGEERAKGNILERFSAQQFPDLHSELNLSSLELGDSALYFCASSGGQNTGELFFGEGSRLTVL.

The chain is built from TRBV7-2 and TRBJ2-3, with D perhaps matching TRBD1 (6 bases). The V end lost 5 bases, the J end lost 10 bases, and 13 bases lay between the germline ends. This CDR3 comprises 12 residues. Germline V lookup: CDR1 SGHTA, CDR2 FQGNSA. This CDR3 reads CASSADRRAQYF. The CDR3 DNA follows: TGTGCCAGCAGCGCCGACAGGCGTGCGCAGTATTTT. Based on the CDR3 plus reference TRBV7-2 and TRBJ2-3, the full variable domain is GAGVSQSPSNKVTEKGKDVELRCDPISGHTALYWYRQSLGQGLEFLIYFQGNSAPDKSGLPSDRFSAERTGGSVSTLTIQRTQQEDSAVYLCASSADRRAQYFGPGTRLTVL.

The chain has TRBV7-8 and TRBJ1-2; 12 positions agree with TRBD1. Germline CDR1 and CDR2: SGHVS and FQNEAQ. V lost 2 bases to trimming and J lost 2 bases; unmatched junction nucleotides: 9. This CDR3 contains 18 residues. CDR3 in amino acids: CASSLNPGQGARNYGYTF. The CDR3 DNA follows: TGTGCCAGCAGCTTAAACCCGGGACAGGGGGCGAGGAACTATGGCTACACCTTC.

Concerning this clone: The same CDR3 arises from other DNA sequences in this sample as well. CDR3 in amino acids: CASSFSENYGYTF. CDR3 coding DNA: TGTGCCAGCAGTTTTTCCGAGAACTATGGCTACACCTTC. The V call is TRBV27, the J call TRBJ1-2; D gene unclear. Looked up from germline, CDR1 is MNHEY and CDR2 is SMNVEV (reference sequence). The V gene lost 3 bases and the J gene lost 2 bases, with 7 bases spanning the gap. CDR3 length equals 13 residues.

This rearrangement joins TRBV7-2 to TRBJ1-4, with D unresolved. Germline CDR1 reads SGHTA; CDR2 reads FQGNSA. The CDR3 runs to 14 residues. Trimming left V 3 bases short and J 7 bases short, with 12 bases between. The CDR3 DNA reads TGTGCCAGCAGCTTGAGACGGGATCGTGAAAAACTGTTTTTT. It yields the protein CASSLRRDREKLFF.

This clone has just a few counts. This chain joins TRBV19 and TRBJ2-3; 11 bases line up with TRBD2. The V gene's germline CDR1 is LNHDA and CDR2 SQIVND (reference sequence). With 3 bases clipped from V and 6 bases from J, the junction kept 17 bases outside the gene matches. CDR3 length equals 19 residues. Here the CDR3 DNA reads TGTGCCAGTAGTATCGGGCTAGCGGGAGGCTCAGGCTACAGTGATACGCAGTATTTT. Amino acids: CASSIGLAGGSGYSDTQYF.

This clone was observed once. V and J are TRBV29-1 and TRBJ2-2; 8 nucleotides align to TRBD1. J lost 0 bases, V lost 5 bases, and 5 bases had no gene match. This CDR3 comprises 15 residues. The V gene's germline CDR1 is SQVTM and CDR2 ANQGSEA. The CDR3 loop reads CSVFDRGSNTGELFF. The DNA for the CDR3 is TGCAGCGTTTTTGACAGGGGCTCGAACACCGGGGAGCTGTTTTTT.

This chain's CDR3 is CASSYEVGRGSPLHF. The DNA of the CDR3 is TGTGCCAGCAGTTACGAGGTAGGGAGGGGTTCACCCCTCCACTTT. The chain has TRBV6-6 and TRBJ1-6; weak D call: TRBD1 (5 bases). The V end lost 2 bases, the J end lost 9 bases, and 14 bases lay between the germline ends. This CDR3 region has 15 residues. Germline V gene lookup returns CDR1 MNHNY and CDR2 SVGAGI (reference sequence).

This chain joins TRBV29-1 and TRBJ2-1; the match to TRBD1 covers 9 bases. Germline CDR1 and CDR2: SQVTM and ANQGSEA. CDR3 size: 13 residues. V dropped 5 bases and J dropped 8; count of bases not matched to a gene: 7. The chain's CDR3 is CSVYPGQGDEQFF. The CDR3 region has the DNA TGCAGCGTTTACCCGGGACAGGGCGATGAGCAGTTCTTC.

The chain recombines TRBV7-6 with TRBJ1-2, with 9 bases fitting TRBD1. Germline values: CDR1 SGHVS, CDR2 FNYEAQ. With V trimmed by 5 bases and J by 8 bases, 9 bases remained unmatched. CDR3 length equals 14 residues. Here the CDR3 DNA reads TGTGCCAGCAGCCCAAGGACAGGGGAAGGCGGCTACACCTTC. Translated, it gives CASSPRTGEGGYTF.

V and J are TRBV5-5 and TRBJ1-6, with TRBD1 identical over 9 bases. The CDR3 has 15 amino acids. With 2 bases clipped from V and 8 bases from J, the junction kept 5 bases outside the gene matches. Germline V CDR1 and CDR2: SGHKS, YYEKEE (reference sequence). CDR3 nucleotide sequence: TGTGCCAGCAGCTTAGGGACAGGGATGGATTCACCCCTCCACTTT. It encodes CASSLGTGMDSPLHF.

The CDR3 loop is CASSPGDEQYV. DNA of the CDR3: TGTGCCAGCAGCCCGGGAGACGAGCAGTACGTC. This chain uses TRBV2 with TRBJ2-7; possible D gene TRBD2, 6 bases. V lost 6 bases and J 5 bases, leaving 8 bases between the germline ends. The CDR3 extends over 11 amino acids. The V gene's germline CDR1 is SNHLY and CDR2 FYNNEI.

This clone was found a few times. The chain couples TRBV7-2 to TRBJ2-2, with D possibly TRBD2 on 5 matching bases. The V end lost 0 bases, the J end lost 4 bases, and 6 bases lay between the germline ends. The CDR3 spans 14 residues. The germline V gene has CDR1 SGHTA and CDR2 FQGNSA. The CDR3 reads CASSLAGATGELFF. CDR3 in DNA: TGTGCCAGCAGCTTAGCGGGAGCCACCGGGGAGCTGTTTTTT.

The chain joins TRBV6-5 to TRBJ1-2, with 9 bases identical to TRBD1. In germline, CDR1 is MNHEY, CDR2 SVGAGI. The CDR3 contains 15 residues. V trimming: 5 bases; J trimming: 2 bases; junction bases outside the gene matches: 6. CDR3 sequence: CASSTPGTGNYGYTF. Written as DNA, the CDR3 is TGTGCCAGCAGTACTCCCGGGACAGGGAACTATGGCTACACCTTC.